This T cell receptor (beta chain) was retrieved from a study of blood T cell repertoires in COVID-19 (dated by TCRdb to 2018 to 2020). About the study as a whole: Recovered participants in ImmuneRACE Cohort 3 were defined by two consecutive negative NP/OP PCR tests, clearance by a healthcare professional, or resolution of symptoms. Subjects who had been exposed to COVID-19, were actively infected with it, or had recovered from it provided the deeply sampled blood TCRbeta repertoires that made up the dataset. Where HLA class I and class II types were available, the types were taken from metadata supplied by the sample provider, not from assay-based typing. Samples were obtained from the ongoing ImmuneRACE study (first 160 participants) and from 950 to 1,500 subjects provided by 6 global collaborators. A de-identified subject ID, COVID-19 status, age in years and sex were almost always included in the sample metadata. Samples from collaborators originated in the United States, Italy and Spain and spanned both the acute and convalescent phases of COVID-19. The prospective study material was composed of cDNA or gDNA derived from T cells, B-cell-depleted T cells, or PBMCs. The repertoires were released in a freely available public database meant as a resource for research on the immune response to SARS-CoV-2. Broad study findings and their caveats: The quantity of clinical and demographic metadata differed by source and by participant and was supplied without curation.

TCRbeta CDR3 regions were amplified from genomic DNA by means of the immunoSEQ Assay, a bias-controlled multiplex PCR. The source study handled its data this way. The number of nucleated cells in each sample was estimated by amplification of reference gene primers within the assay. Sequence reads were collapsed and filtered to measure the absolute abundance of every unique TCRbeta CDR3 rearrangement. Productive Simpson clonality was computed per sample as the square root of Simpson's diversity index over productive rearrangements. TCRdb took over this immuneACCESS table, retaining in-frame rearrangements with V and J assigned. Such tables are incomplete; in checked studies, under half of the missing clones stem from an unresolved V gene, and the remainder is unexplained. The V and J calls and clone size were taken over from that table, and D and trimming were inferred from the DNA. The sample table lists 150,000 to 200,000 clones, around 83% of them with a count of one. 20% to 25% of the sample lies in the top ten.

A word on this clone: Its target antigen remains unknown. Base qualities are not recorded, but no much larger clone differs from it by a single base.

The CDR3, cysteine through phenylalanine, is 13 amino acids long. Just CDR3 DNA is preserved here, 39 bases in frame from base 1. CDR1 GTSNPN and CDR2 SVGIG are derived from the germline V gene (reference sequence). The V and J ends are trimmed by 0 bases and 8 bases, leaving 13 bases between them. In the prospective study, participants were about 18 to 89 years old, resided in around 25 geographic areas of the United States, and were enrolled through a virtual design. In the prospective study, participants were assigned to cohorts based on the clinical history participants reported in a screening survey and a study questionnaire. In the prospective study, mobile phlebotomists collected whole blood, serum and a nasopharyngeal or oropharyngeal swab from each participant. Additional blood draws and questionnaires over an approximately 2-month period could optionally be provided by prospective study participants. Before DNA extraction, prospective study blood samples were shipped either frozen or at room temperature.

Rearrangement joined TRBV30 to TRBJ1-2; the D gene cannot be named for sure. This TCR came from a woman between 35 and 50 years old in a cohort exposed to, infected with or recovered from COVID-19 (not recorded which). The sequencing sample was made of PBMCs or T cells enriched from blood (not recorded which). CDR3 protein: CAWSVLEAGGYTF. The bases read TGTGCCTGGAGTGTACTAGAGGCTGGAGGCTACACCTTC.